The rows below give T cell receptor beta chains drawn from one sample of a study of response to subunit inactivated influenza vaccine. TCRdb ran MiXCR on the RT-PCR reads and lists one entry per CDR3 protein. Of hundreds of thousands of distinct CDR3 sequences in the sample, roughly 13% were seen once. The sequenced sample was PBMCs from blood, obtained 45 days after vaccination. The receptors stem from a man in his fifties or sixties who received an inactivated influenza vaccine. The CDR3 runs from the conserved cysteine through the conserved F or W. The D gene is left open where the match is weak. Clone size is given for some rows only: seen once, a few or many times, or a class if the clone is expanded.

D: TRBD2
V: TRBV15
length: 16
size: -
J: TRBJ2-4
DNA: TGTGCCACCAGCAGAGATCGGGGGGTCGTGAAAAACATTCAGTACTTC
CDR3: CATSRDRGVVKNIQYF

D: TRBD1
V: TRBV7-2
length: 14
size: -
J: TRBJ2-5
DNA: TGTGCCCGACACGACAGGGGGCTGGTAGAGACCCAGTACTTC
CDR3: CARHDRGLVETQYF

D: TRBD2
V: TRBV3-1
length: 18
size: few
J: TRBJ2-7
DNA: TGTGCCAGCAGCCAAACCCCGACTAGCGGGGGACTAGGTTACGAGCAGTACTTC
CDR3: CASSQTPTSGGLGYEQYF

D: -
V: TRBV7-2
length: 14
size: few
J: TRBJ1-6
DNA: TGTGCCAGCAGCTTAGCAGCGGGGAATTCACCCCTCCACTTT
CDR3: CASSLAAGNSPLHF

D: -
V: TRBV11-2
length: 14
size: -
J: TRBJ1-1
DNA: TGTGCCAGCAGCAGCTACCGACAGGACCTAAAGGCTTTCTTT
CDR3: CASSSYRQDLKAFF

D: -
V: TRBV20-1
length: 11
size: -
J: TRBJ2-5
DNA: TGCAGTGCTGAGACAGAAGAGACCCAGTACTTC
CDR3: CSAETEETQYF

D: TRBD2
V: TRBV7-3
length: 15
size: -
J: TRBJ2-1
DNA: TGTGCCAGCAGCACCACAGCGGGACGATACAATGAGCAGTTCTTC
CDR3: CASSTTAGRYNEQFF

D: TRBD2
V: TRBV12-3/TRBV12-4
length: 15
size: many
J: TRBJ2-2
DNA: TGTGCCAGCAGTACGACGGGACTAGTCCCCGGGGAGCTGTTTTTT
CDR3: CASSTTGLVPGELFF

D: TRBD2
V: TRBV12-3/TRBV12-4
length: 15
size: many
J: TRBJ2-3
DNA: TGTGCCAGCAGTCAGGGACTAGCGGGCACAGATACGCAGTATTTT
CDR3: CASSQGLAGTDTQYF

D: -
V: TRBV20-1
length: 15
size: few
J: TRBJ2-7
DNA: TGCAGTGCTAGGGACTTAGGGCGAGCTATTTACGGACAGTACTTC
CDR3: CSARDLGRAIYGQYF

D: TRBD1
V: TRBV20-1
length: 15
size: -
J: TRBJ1-4
DNA: TGCAGTGCTAGACCTCCGGGACAGGGGTGGGAAAAACTGTTTTTT
CDR3: CSARPPGQGWEKLFF

D: -
V: TRBV7-9
length: 16
size: few
J: TRBJ1-4
DNA: TGTGCCAGCAGCCCTGGGCCCGGGGGCCCTAATGAAAAACTGTTTTTT
CDR3: CASSPGPGGPNEKLFF

D: TRBD1
V: TRBV7-3
length: 14
size: once
J: TRBJ2-1
DNA: TGTGCCAGCAGCCTCTCCCGACAGGGCAATGAGCAGTTCTTC
CDR3: CASSLSRQGNEQFF

D: TRBD2
V: TRBV4-1
length: 21
size: few
J: TRBJ2-3
DNA: TGCGCCAGCAGCCGCCAAATTCTAGCGGGGGGGCCGGTTCAGCGTGCAGATACGCAGTATTTT
CDR3: CASSRQILAGGPVQRADTQYF

D: -
V: TRBV7-2
length: 15
size: many
J: TRBJ2-1
DNA: TGTGCCAGCAGCTCAACCCGTTACTCCTACAATGAGCAGTTCTTC
CDR3: CASSSTRYSYNEQFF

D: TRBD1
V: TRBV7-6
length: 15
size: few
J: TRBJ2-3
DNA: TGTGCCAGCAGCTTCCAGACAGGGATGGGAGATACGCAGTATTTT
CDR3: CASSFQTGMGDTQYF

D: -
V: TRBV20-1
length: 18
size: -
J: TRBJ1-5
DNA: TGCAGTGCTAGGCGATTGACAGCAGGGGCAAGAGAGAATCAGCCCCAGCATTTT
CDR3: CSARRLTAGARENQPQHF

D: -
V: TRBV7-2
length: 12
size: few
J: TRBJ1-1
DNA: TGTGCCAGCACCACCTGGAGCACTGAAGCTTTCTTT
CDR3: CASTTWSTEAFF

D: TRBD1
V: TRBV7-6
length: 21
size: -
J: TRBJ2-1
DNA: TGTGCCAGCAGCTACGACCCCGGACAGGGCCGACTACCCAAGGGTGATAATGAGCAGTTCTTC
CDR3: CASSYDPGQGRLPKGDNEQFF

D: -
V: TRBV28
length: 15
size: -
J: TRBJ1-4
DNA: TGTGCCAGCAGTATCTCAGGGAGGTCGAGTGAAAAACTGTTTTTT
CDR3: CASSISGRSSEKLFF

D: -
V: TRBV29-1
length: 9
size: many
J: TRBJ1-2
DNA: TGCAGCGACGACAGGGGCTACACCTTC
CDR3: CSDDRGYTF

D: -
V: TRBV6-1
length: 13
size: -
J: TRBJ2-7
DNA: TGTGCCAGCAGTAAGGAGCGAGGGGCCGAGCAGTACTTC
CDR3: CASSKERGAEQYF

D: -
V: TRBV7-2
length: 14
size: few
J: TRBJ2-7
DNA: TGTGCCAGCAGCCCCCGACAGATCACCTACGAGCAGTACTTC
CDR3: CASSPRQITYEQYF

D: -
V: TRBV10-3
length: 14
size: many
J: TRBJ2-2
DNA: TGTGCCATCAGTGAGAAGGCCGACACCGGGGAGCTGTTTTTT
CDR3: CAISEKADTGELFF

D: -
V: TRBV7-9
length: 13
size: -
J: TRBJ2-2
DNA: TGTGCCAGCAGGGCAGGGAACACCGGGGAGCTGTTTTTT
CDR3: CASRAGNTGELFF

D: -
V: TRBV7-2
length: 14
size: -
J: TRBJ2-1
DNA: TGTGCCAGCAGTCGGAATAGGGGGGCAAATGAGCAGTTCTTC
CDR3: CASSRNRGANEQFF

D: TRBD1
V: TRBV11-2
length: 17
size: few
J: TRBJ2-2
DNA: TGTGCCAGCAGCGCTATTACAGGGGGCTGGGATGCCGGGGAGCTGTTTTTT
CDR3: CASSAITGGWDAGELFF

D: -
V: TRBV7-6
length: 15
size: -
J: TRBJ2-7
DNA: TGTGCCAGCAGCCAAAAGACAGGCCCGAACTACGAGCAGTACTTC
CDR3: CASSQKTGPNYEQYF

D: -
V: TRBV28
length: 15
size: many
J: TRBJ2-1
DNA: TGTGCCAGCACCCCGGGCGGAAGCTCCTACAATGAGCAGTTCTTC
CDR3: CASTPGGSSYNEQFF

D: -
V: TRBV2
length: 16
size: once
J: TRBJ2-6
DNA: TGTGCCAGCAGTGAAGGACGCGGGGGCTGGGCCAACGTCCTGACTTTC
CDR3: CASSEGRGGWANVLTF

D: TRBD1
V: TRBV12-3/TRBV12-4
length: 17
size: few
J: TRBJ2-7
DNA: TGTGCCAGCAGTTTAGCCGTGACAGGGGGCTCTAGGGGGGAGCAGTACTTC
CDR3: CASSLAVTGGSRGEQYF

D: -
V: TRBV5-5
length: 16
size: -
J: TRBJ2-6
DNA: TGTGCCAGCAGCTACACGGAATTGCGCGGGGCCAACGTCCTGACTTTC
CDR3: CASSYTELRGANVLTF

D: TRBD1
V: TRBV12-3/TRBV12-4
length: 15
size: many
J: TRBJ2-1
DNA: TGTGCCAGCAGTTTAAGGGGACAGGGTCAGGTTGAGCAGTTCTTC
CDR3: CASSLRGQGQVEQFF